These 25 T cell receptor beta chains share one sample of origin, sequenced in a study of blood T cell repertoires in COVID-19. The method was immunoSEQ multiplex PCR; TCRdb's version includes in-frame clones alone and lacks a portion of them. The sample carries around 300,000 clones, 75% to 90% recorded once. The sample comprised PBMCs or T cells enriched from blood (not recorded which). The receptors derive from a young woman who had recovered from COVID-19.

The chain is built from TRBV6-4 and TRBJ1-6, with D possibly TRBD1 on 6 matching bases. Germline V gives CDR1 MRHNA, CDR2 SNTAGT. The V gene lost 7 bases and the J gene lost 3 bases, with 19 bases spanning the gap. The CDR3 runs 17 residues. As DNA, the CDR3 is TGTGCCAGCATCCGAATACAGGGTATGGACTATAATTCACCCCTCCACTTT. It codes for CASIRIQGMDYNSPLHF.

This clone was detected only once. The chain links TRBV19 to TRBJ2-2, with a weak D call TRBD2 (6 bases). The V end lost 5 bases, the J end lost 7 bases, and 17 bases lay between the germline ends. The V gene's germline CDR1 is LNHDA and CDR2 SQIVND (reference sequence). The CDR3 length is 15 residues. CDR3 region: CASSAPGEVNGELFF. DNA of the CDR3: TGTGCCAGTAGTGCCCCGGGGGAAGTGAACGGGGAGCTGTTTTTT.

This chain links TRBV13 with TRBJ1-2, with a tentative D call TRBD1 (6 bases). This CDR3 is built from 13 residues. CDR1 and CDR2 (germline): PRHDT, FYEKMQ (reference sequence). V gave up 4 bases and J gave up 4 bases, with 10 bases separating them. The CDR3, as DNA: TGTGCCAGCAGCTCTTCAGGGGCCTATGGCTACACCTTC. Amino acid sequence: CASSSSGAYGYTF.

CDR3 nucleotide sequence: TGCGCCAGCAGCTTGGATGGGACAATGGAGTGGGAAAAACTGTTTTTT. Amino acid sequence: CASSLDGTMEWEKLFF. The chain uses TRBV5-1 and TRBJ1-4; maybe TRBD1 (6 bases). Trimming shortened V by 0 bases and J by 8 bases, and 17 bases separated the two germline ends. This CDR3 has 16 residues. Looked up from germline, CDR1 is SGHRS and CDR2 is YFSETQ.

J is TRBJ2-3 and V is TRBV5-4; 8 bases fit TRBD2. Germline V CDR1 and CDR2: SGHNT, YYREEE (reference sequence). Germline trimming cut 0 bases from V and 7 bases from J; bases unmatched to any gene: 10. This CDR3 spans 16 amino acids. CDR3 sequence: CASSLASGGPAHTQYF. Here the CDR3 DNA reads TGTGCCAGCAGCTTGGCCAGCGGGGGCCCTGCCCATACGCAGTATTTT.

This clone came up once. V usage is TRBV9 and J usage is TRBJ2-1; TRBD2 might be the D (6 bases). Trimming pared 4 bases from V and 0 bases from J, leaving 14 bases between. This CDR3 region has 16 residues. The V gene's germline CDR1 is SGDLS and CDR2 YYNGEE. CDR3 amino acids: CASSPPGVSSYNEQFF. Written as DNA, the CDR3 is TGTGCCAGCAGCCCTCCGGGGGTGAGCTCCTACAATGAGCAGTTCTTC.

The chain links TRBV7-9 to TRBJ2-5; D might be TRBD2 (5 bases). The CDR3 is 15 amino acids. V dropped 5 bases and J dropped 3 bases, with 16 bases sitting between them. CDR1 and CDR2 from the germline V gene are SEHNR and FQNEAQ (reference sequence). The chain's CDR3 is CASSRGGGWEETQYF. CDR3 in DNA: TGTGCCAGCAGCCGAGGCGGCGGGTGGGAAGAGACCCAGTACTTC.

The chain is built from TRBV15 and TRBJ2-7; D is perhaps TRBD1 (6 bases). Between the trimmed V and J ends, which lost 0 bases and 7 bases, there was a span of 10 bases. This CDR3 has 13 amino acids. Germline V gene lookup returns CDR1 LNHNV and CDR2 YYDKDF (reference sequence). Written as DNA, the CDR3 is TGTGCCACCAGCAGAGACAGGGGTAGGGAGCAGTACTTC. The encoded protein is CATSRDRGREQYF.

This chain's CDR3 is CATSRDLGVHEKLFF. The CDR3 nucleotides read TGTGCCACCAGCAGAGATTTGGGCGTCCATGAAAAACTGTTTTTT. This chain uses TRBV15 with TRBJ1-4, with no clear D. The CDR3 is 15 amino acids. V was clipped by 0 bases and J by 6 bases, with 11 bases between them. In germline, CDR1 is LNHNV, CDR2 YYDKDF (reference sequence).

This clone has only a few counts. Other DNA sequences in the sample encode the same CDR3. V usage is TRBV5-1 and J usage is TRBJ1-2, with TRBD1 matching over 7 bases. V was clipped by 1 base and J by 2 bases; unmatched bases: 2. CDR1 is SGHRS and CDR2 is YFSETQ in the germline V gene. The CDR3 runs to 14 residues. CDR3 loop: CASSLQGENYGYTF. For the CDR3, the DNA is TGCGCCAGCAGCTTGCAGGGGGAGAACTATGGCTACACCTTC.

The genes are TRBV5-4 and TRBJ2-3; the D gene is possibly TRBD2 (6 bases). The CDR3 spans 18 residues. CDR1 SGHNT and CDR2 YYREEE come from the germline V gene (reference sequence). V lost 0 bases to trimming and J lost 0 bases, with 17 bases between them. CDR3 DNA: TGTGCCAGCAGCTTGGCCCGTGGGCGCGGGATGAGCACAGATACGCAGTATTTT. Translated, it gives CASSLARGRGMSTDTQYF.

This chain uses TRBV24-1 with TRBJ1-5; the match to TRBD1 covers 9 bases. The J segment lost 4 bases and the V segment lost 4 bases, leaving 4 bases of the junction unmatched. CDR1 and CDR2 (germline): KGHDR, SFDVKD. This CDR3 comprises 15 residues. The CDR3: CATSDTGTGNQPQHF. The CDR3 nucleotides read TGTGCCACCAGTGACACCGGGACAGGGAATCAGCCCCAGCATTTT.

The chain is built from TRBV6-5 and TRBJ2-1; perhaps TRBD1 as D (5 bases). There are 13 residues in the CDR3. V lost 0 bases to trimming and J lost 6 bases, with 6 bases between them. Germline assignment: CDR1 MNHEY and CDR2 SVGAGI. CDR3 nucleotides: TGTGCCAGCAGTTACTCAGGGGTCAATGAGCAGTTCTTC. Its translation: CASSYSGVNEQFF.

This clone appeared a single time. V is TRBV2 and J is TRBJ2-4; the D gene is possibly TRBD2 (5 bases). The germline CDR1 and CDR2 sequences are SNHLY and FYNNEI. The ends were cut back, 7 bases at V and 5 bases at J, with 12 bases in the middle. The CDR3 is 13 amino acids. The CDR3 bases are TGTGCCAGCACCGGAGGACGAGAAAACATTCAGTACTTC. Translating gives CASTGGRENIQYF.

The rearrangement uses TRBV12-3 or TRBV12-4 and TRBJ1-1; D not resolved. The V end was cut by 8 bases, the J end by 1 base, with 11 bases between. There are 13 residues in the CDR3. The CDR3 bases are TGTGCCAGCGGCCCTATAGCGAACACTGAAGCTTTCTTT. Protein product: CASGPIANTEAFF.

The chain couples TRBV11-2 to TRBJ1-6, with a tentative D call TRBD1 (5 bases). The CDR3 totals 15 residues. Germline V lookup: CDR1 SGHAT, CDR2 FQNNGV. Trimming took 0 bases from V and 8 from J, leaving 11 bases between them. CDR3 coding DNA: TGTGCCAGCAGCTTAGAGTCGACAGACGATTCACCCCTCCACTTT. It encodes CASSLESTDDSPLHF.

CDR3 DNA sequence: TGTGCCAGCAGCTTAGGTAGTATGGGACTAGCTAGTGGAGGAGAGACCCAGTACTTC. Amino acid sequence: CASSLGSMGLASGGETQYF. The rearrangement links TRBV11-2 to TRBJ2-5; 9 nucleotides align to TRBD2. CDR1 is SGHAT and CDR2 is FQNNGV in the germline V gene. The V and J ends lost 1 base and 4 bases, in that order; junction bases with no gene match: 16. This CDR3 is built from 19 residues.

Written as DNA, the CDR3 is TGTGCCAGCAGTTTCGGTGCAGGGGCGATCTCTGGAAACACCATATATTTT. Translating gives CASSFGAGAISGNTIYF. This chain joins TRBV5-5 and TRBJ1-3, with a possible D match to TRBD1 (6 bases). From germline, CDR1 is SGHKS and CDR2 YYEKEE (reference sequence). This CDR3 region has 17 residues. With 5 bases removed from V and 0 bases from J, the gap between germline ends came to 18 bases.

The J gene is TRBJ1-1, the V gene TRBV5-1; 8 nucleotides match TRBD1. The trim removed 4 bases at V and 8 bases at J, leaving 4 bases unmatched. CDR1 and CDR2 (germline): SGHRS, YFSETQ. The CDR3 is made up of 12 amino acids. The CDR3 nucleotides read TGCGCCAGCAGCCCGGGGACAGGCGAAGCTTTCTTT. Translation gives CASSPGTGEAFF.

V usage is TRBV3-1 (or the pseudogene TRBV3-2) and J usage is TRBJ2-3; D is unresolved. CDR3 size: 16 residues. Germline values: CDR1 LGHDT, CDR2 YNNKEL (reference sequence). Trimming took 6 bases from V and 3 from J, leaving 19 bases between them. CDR3 residues: CASRPLLETETDTQYF. CDR3 nucleotide sequence: TGTGCCAGCAGGCCCCTTTTAGAAACTGAGACAGATACGCAGTATTTT.

The gene calls are TRBV7-8 and TRBJ1-1; TRBD1 matches 7 bases. The CDR3 totals 16 residues. The V segment lost 3 bases and the J segment 1 base; nucleotides outside the gene matches: 8. The germline V gene encodes CDR1 SGHVS and CDR2 FQNEAQ. Here the CDR3 reads CASSLRGQIENTEAFF. CDR3 coding DNA: TGTGCCAGCAGCTTGAGGGGGCAGATTGAGAACACTGAAGCTTTCTTT.

Concerning this clone: Other DNA sequences in the same sample also yield this CDR3. V usage is TRBV15 and J usage is TRBJ1-5, with a tentative D call TRBD1 (5 bases). Germline V lookup: CDR1 LNHNV, CDR2 YYDKDF (reference sequence). The CDR3 runs to 14 residues. V was shortened by 0 bases and J by 4 bases, with 7 bases between the two germline ends. The CDR3: CATSRDRGNQPQHF. CDR3 in DNA: TGTGCCACCAGCAGAGATCGGGGGAATCAGCCCCAGCATTTT.

CDR3 sequence: CASSKTILGAGNTEAFF. Written as DNA, the CDR3 is TGTGCCAGCAGCAAAACGATTTTGGGGGCTGGGAACACTGAAGCTTTCTTT. The chain employs TRBV2 and TRBJ1-1; D possibly corresponds to TRBD1 (6 bases). The V gene's germline CDR1 is SNHLY and CDR2 FYNNEI. V was clipped by 6 bases and J by 1 base, with 21 bases between them. The CDR3 runs to 17 residues.

This chain uses TRBV5-1 with TRBJ2-1; TRBD2 matches at 7 bases. The CDR3 length is 16 residues. CDR1 is SGHRS and CDR2 is YFSETQ in the germline V gene. V shed 0 bases and J 6 bases; nucleotides not matched to a gene: 9. The chain's CDR3 is CASSLGGLGALNEQFF. CDR3 coding DNA: TGCGCCAGCAGCTTGGGCGGACTAGGGGCCCTCAATGAGCAGTTCTTC.

CDR3 loop: CASSPGTNTEAFF. CDR3 in DNA: TGTGCCAGCAGCCCCGGTACCAACACTGAAGCTTTCTTT. The chain employs TRBV5-4 and TRBJ1-1; D is unclear. CDR3 length: 13 amino acids. V lost 4 bases and J 2 bases, leaving 9 bases between the germline ends. The germline V gene encodes CDR1 SGHNT and CDR2 YYREEE (reference sequence).